The 15 T cell receptor beta chains in this list originate from one sample, sequenced in a study of blood T cell repertoires in COVID-19. Generated by immunoSEQ multiplex PCR, the TCRdb table keeps only in-frame clones and is missing some. Of roughly 220,000 clones listed, more than 70% were seen once; the top ten hold under 4.5%. The specimen sequenced was PBMCs or T cells enriched from blood (not recorded which). These receptors were collected from a man younger than 40 with acute COVID-19.

V usage is TRBV7-9 and J usage is TRBJ1-1; possible D gene TRBD1, 5 bases. The V and J ends lost 0 bases and 3 bases respectively, with 8 bases between them. CDR3 length: 14 residues. CDR1 and CDR2 (germline): SEHNR, FQNEAQ (reference sequence). The CDR3, as DNA: TGTGCCAGCAGCTTAGCGCCCAGGGACACTGAAGCTTTCTTT. It specifies CASSLAPRDTEAFF.

V gene TRBV19 combines with J gene TRBJ1-5; TRBD1 aligns across 10 bases. The V and J ends lost 5 bases and 4 bases, in that order; junction bases with no gene match: 2. Germline CDR1 LNHDA, CDR2 SQIVND (reference sequence). CDR3 length: 14 residues. The CDR3 protein is CASSVDRGNQPQHF. CDR3 in DNA: TGTGCCAGTAGTGTGGACAGGGGGAATCAGCCCCAGCATTTT.

V and J are TRBV7-2 and TRBJ1-5; 9 bases align to TRBD1. The germline V gene encodes CDR1 SGHTA and CDR2 FQGNSA. Unmatched junction bases numbered 6, after V lost 5 bases and J lost 4 bases. The CDR3 runs 15 residues. CDR3 in amino acids: CASSPHRGQNQPQHF. The DNA of the CDR3 is TGTGCCAGCAGCCCCCACAGGGGGCAAAATCAGCCCCAGCATTTT.

The genes are TRBV10-3 and TRBJ2-1; 10 bases agree with TRBD2. V was clipped by 6 bases and J by 4 bases; unmatched bases: 6. Germline V lookup: CDR1 ENHRY, CDR2 SYGVKD. The CDR3 is made up of 15 amino acids. CDR3 amino acids: CAIRLTSGEYNEQFF. The CDR3 region has the DNA TGTGCCATCAGACTTACTAGCGGGGAGTACAATGAGCAGTTCTTC.

The table lists this clone with a count of one. The CDR3 DNA follows: TGTGCCAGCACGTCGGGACAGGTGGTTGAGCAGTACTTC. It encodes CASTSGQVVEQYF. The chain couples TRBV6-5 to TRBJ2-7, with 8 bases fitting TRBD1. This CDR3 has 13 amino acids. The V gene's germline CDR1 is MNHEY and CDR2 SVGAGI. V trimming: 7 bases; J trimming: 7 bases; junction bases outside the gene matches: 9.

The chain couples TRBV28 to TRBJ1-2; 9 bases line up with TRBD1. The V gene end was trimmed by 6 bases and the J gene end by 6 bases; junction bases not matched to a gene: 11. The CDR3 is 15 amino acids. From germline, CDR1 is MDHEN and CDR2 SYDVKM. The CDR3 region is CASSPVGGQGDGYTF. The CDR3, as DNA: TGTGCCAGCAGCCCGGTGGGGGGACAGGGTGATGGCTACACCTTC.

The chain joins TRBV6-5 to TRBJ1-2; D is unclear. V lost 5 bases to trimming and J lost 0 bases, with 7 bases between them. Per the germline V gene, CDR1 is MNHEY and CDR2 is SVGAGI. The CDR3 has 13 residues. CDR3 sequence: CASSPDSNYGYTF. The DNA for the CDR3 is TGTGCCAGCAGTCCGGACTCTAACTATGGCTACACCTTC.

The chain has TRBV5-1 and TRBJ2-3, with D perhaps TRBD2 (6 bases). V was cut by 1 base and J by 4 bases, with 16 bases left in between. Germline assignment: CDR1 SGHRS and CDR2 YFSETQ. CDR3 length: 16 residues. The CDR3 DNA reads as TGCGCCAGCAGCTTGCCTGGGGGGTTCGGCGCAGATACGCAGTATTTT. Encoded protein: CASSLPGGFGADTQYF.

The rearrangement uses TRBV6-5 and TRBJ2-7; D is unclear. V lost 0 bases and J 3 bases, leaving 15 bases between the germline ends. The CDR3 loop spans 16 amino acids. Germline-derived CDR1 and CDR2 are MNHEY and SVGAGI. CDR3: CASSYSYNPGNYEQYF. The CDR3 DNA reads TGTGCCAGCAGTTACTCTTACAACCCGGGTAACTACGAGCAGTACTTC.

V is TRBV7-9 and J is TRBJ1-4; 7 nucleotides align to TRBD1. J lost 7 bases, V lost 4 bases, and 3 bases had no gene match. Germline V gene sequence: CDR1 SEHNR, CDR2 FQNEAQ (reference sequence). The CDR3 is made up of 13 amino acids. The CDR3 DNA follows: TGTGCCAGCAGCTCGGGACAGTTTGAAAAACTGTTTTTT. Translated: CASSSGQFEKLFF.

Comments on this clone: The sample holds other DNA sequences that translate to the same CDR3. V and J are TRBV5-1 and TRBJ2-5; 7 positions agree with TRBD1. This CDR3 region has 14 residues. Trimming took 4 bases from V and 1 from J; bases not matched to a gene: 4. Germline V gene sequence: CDR1 SGHRS, CDR2 YFSETQ. Written as DNA, the CDR3 is TGCGCCAGCAGCCCCGGGACAGCCCAAGAGACCCAGTACTTC. It codes for CASSPGTAQETQYF.

This clone was seen a handful of times. The chain has TRBV27 and TRBJ2-7; a weak D match, TRBD1 (6 bases). This CDR3 has 15 residues. Germline CDR1 and CDR2: MNHEY and SMNVEV (reference sequence). With 4 bases removed from V and 2 bases from J, the gap between germline ends came to 15 bases. CDR3 residues: CASSSLAGVTYEQYF. The CDR3 region has the DNA TGTGCCAGCAGTTCATTGGCAGGGGTAACCTACGAGCAGTACTTC.

This chain links TRBV29-1 with TRBJ2-2; D uncertain. The germline CDR1 and CDR2 sequences are SQVTM and ANQGSEA. This CDR3 spans 12 amino acids. V lost 0 bases and J 7 bases, leaving 6 bases between the germline ends. DNA for the CDR3: TGCAGCGTTGAAGATCTTAACGGGGAGCTGTTTTTT. Its translation: CSVEDLNGELFF.

The chain joins TRBV6-2 or TRBV6-3 to TRBJ2-2; 10 nucleotides match TRBD1. In germline, CDR1 is MNHEY, CDR2 SVGEGT. After removal of 4 bases from V and 4 bases from J, the junction contained 9 bases not matched to a gene. This CDR3 has 17 residues. The CDR3 protein is CASSSLFGQGVTGELFF. The CDR3 DNA reads as TGTGCCAGCAGTTCCCTGTTCGGACAGGGGGTCACCGGGGAGCTGTTTTTT.

This clone occurred once. The CDR3, as DNA: TGCGCCAGCAGTGCGGGACAGACCCTAGGGGACACTGAAGCTTTCTTT. This encodes CASSAGQTLGDTEAFF. The genes are TRBV10-1 and TRBJ1-1; 7 positions agree with TRBD1. This CDR3 has 16 residues. Germline V gene sequence: CDR1 WNHNN, CDR2 SYGVQD (reference sequence). V lost 4 bases to trimming and J lost 3 bases; unmatched junction nucleotides: 11.